This T cell receptor beta chain was retrieved from a study of shared clonotypes between healthy human individuals (dated by TCRdb to 2020 to 2021). Looking at the study overall: Three men and a couple of women, aged 18 to 49 years, made up the cohort. Per donor, three plates each were used for CD4 naive and CD4 memory, two for CD8 naive, and one for CD8 memory. To increase sequencing depth and limit assay-specific biases, TCR repertoire library preparation and sequencing were carried out by different laboratories using diverse techniques. Each donor's leukapheresis produced roughly between roughly 0.85 and 9 billion PBMCs. The study deeply sequenced blood TCR repertoires of about 5 healthy adults to estimate repertoire size and the extent of clonotype sharing between individuals. General findings and caveats noted by the study authors: Pairwise subsampling indicated that sequencing depth was expected to affect the degree of clonotype sharing among donors. Compared with non-shared clonotypes, the clonotypes found in all four sorted-subset donors had higher generation probabilities. Across a few donors, 5% to 6% of naive CD4, roughly 3.5% of naive CD8, 2.3% of memory CD4, and approximately 0.4% of memory CD8 clonotypes were shared. Larger estimated clonotype richness was generally found for naive subsets than for memory subsets. Rarefaction of sorted-subset datasets indicated incomplete sequencing despite the large sequencing depth. Sampling was restricted to blood, and TCR repertoires in tissues likely differ from the TCR repertoires found in blood. The genetic and exposure-history diversity represented was limited by the small number of donors.

Donors were healthy HIV-negative adults with no recently reported acute infections or vaccinations. All donors were Caucasian adults living in Nashville, Tennessee, USA. CD4+ T cells were enriched through magnetic negative selection, after which naive cells were positively selected on CD45RA and the remaining negative fraction served as the memory subset. Blood was obtained by leukapheresis, after which PBMCs were separated by Ficoll-Histopaque density gradient centrifugation and cryopreserved in liquid nitrogen vapor phase. Purity and quantity of every magnetically sorted T cell population were checked by analytical flow cytometry. From each sorted fraction, genomic DNA was isolated and quantified by UV absorbance on a Nanodrop 2000c. Using the deep immunoSEQ assay, multiplex PCR amplified TCR CDR3 regions from genomic DNA. Extracted genomic DNA from each cell subset was distributed evenly across all wells of several immunoSEQ 96-well plates, and each plate was treated as a replicate. For sorted subsets, about 200 ng genomic DNA, equal to 30,000 to 35,000 T cell genomes, was loaded into each replicate PCR. The purified libraries were quantified using a Qubit 3.0 fluorometer, sized with a Bioanalyzer 2100, and then quantified again using the KAPA Library Quantification kit. A separate single-read 150-cycle Illumina NextSeq 550 flow cell was used to sequence each immunoSEQ 96-well plate. The study's processing was this. Because the immunoSEQ output held only junctional sequences and lacked quality scores, the filtering could not match the filtering applied to full-length reads. To assign V/J genes and CDR3, sequences were annotated using PyIR, a Python wrapper for IgBLAST v1.9, with IMGT germline references. Reads were removed for weak V/J assignments (E-value above 1e-6), missing CDR3, stop codons, out-of-frame junctions, or ambiguous translated residues. A V3J clonotype was defined by an identical inferred V gene, J gene, and CDR3 amino acid sequence. Percentage overlap between repertoires was calculated by dividing the number of shared unique clonotypes by the size of the smaller repertoire. RTK rarefaction, the Chao1 estimator, and Recon v2.1 estimates of unobserved clonotypes were used to assess repertoire richness. Generation probabilities for all TCRbeta clonotypes obtained by the gDNA method from a handful of donors were computed using OLGA. TCRdb holds this immuneACCESS table with in-frame rearrangements only. Some clones are missing; in checked studies, unresolved V genes explain under half, and the rest has no known cause. The V and J calls and clone size come from that table; D and trimming were worked out from the DNA. The table for this sample lists roughly 200,000 clones; approximately 61% of them were counted only once. 8% to 13% of the sample is in the top ten clones.

Note on this clone: Its target antigen remains unknown. No much larger clone exists at a distance of one base, and base qualities are not known.

Trimming at the junction amounts to 4 bases on V and 4 bases on J, and the germline ends lie 16 bases apart. The CDR3 starts with the cysteine, ends with the phenylalanine, and has 15 residues. The read is trimmed to its CDR3 DNA, 45 bases read in frame from base 1. CDR1 MNHEY and CDR2 SMNVEV are derived from the germline V gene (reference sequence). The V gene is TRBV27 and the J gene is TRBJ2-5; the D gene is possibly TRBD1 or TRBD2, with 5 bases matching each. The TCR was taken from a man aged 30 to 39 in good health. Sequenced input: memory CD4+ T cells sorted from blood. The cell subset or site label of this sample denotes: CD45RA-negative fraction. The sequenced DNA: TGTGCCAGCAGTTCAGGAGCGTCGAGGGGAGAGACCCAGTACTTC. Its protein product is CASSSGASRGETQYF.